A single TCR beta chain is shown here with its context. Its specificity is unknown. This entry is derived from a study of cytotoxic CD8 clonotypes in ibrutinib-treated CLL. Whole-study context: There were about 11 relapsed/refractory patients and roughly 15 treatment-naive patients, and under 18 were IGHV unmutated. The sample average was 255,043 productive templates and just under 95,000 productive rearrangements. After a median of around 68 months, roughly 14 patients stayed remitted and around 12 progressed; responses had been partial in around 25 and complete in 2. Study-wide results and limits: Baseline clonality was higher than in age-matched healthy donors and moved in step with circulating CD8+ T-cell counts.

Produced via immunoSEQ multiplex PCR; TCRdb's table is partial and in-frame only. Of roughly 160,000 clones in the sample, 70% to 85% were seen once. Unmatched junction bases numbered 0, after V lost 8 bases and J lost 3 bases. The length of the CDR3 is 11 residues. Germline V gene sequence: CDR1 ENHRY, CDR2 SYGVKD. The sequences come from PBMCs, collected after 24 months of ibrutinib treatment. This chain joins TRBV10-3 and TRBJ2-7, with 8 bases matching TRBD1. The TCR comes from a human donor with chronic lymphocytic leukemia. CDR3 bases: TGTGCCATCGACAGGGGCTACGAGCAGTACTTC. It specifies CAIDRGYEQYF.